This T cell receptor (beta chain) came from a study of PD-1 blockade in classical Hodgkin lymphoma. Sequencing was performed with immunoSEQ multiplex PCR; in TCRdb, only in-frame clones are kept and a portion is missing. There are approximately 65,000 clones in the sample; approximately 90% occur only once, and around 13% lies in the top ten. The ends were cut back, 0 bases at V and 3 bases at J, with 12 bases in the middle. Germline CDR1 reads SGHNT; CDR2 reads YENEEA. The CDR3 contains 15 residues. Each patient experienced a relapse that followed autologous stem cell transplantation, and brentuximab vedotin exposure varied.

The chain has TRBV11-3 and TRBJ2-7, with D tentatively TRBD1 (6 bases). The sequences come from peripheral blood mononuclear cells (PBMCs), collected at baseline. The receptor was isolated from a human donor with classical Hodgkin lymphoma. The DNA for the CDR3 is TGTGCCAGCAGCTTAGACTCGAGGGGGAACTACGAGCAGTACTTC. It encodes CASSLDSRGNYEQYF. Using reference TRBV11-3 and TRBJ2-7 for the parts outside the CDR3, the full variable domain is EAGVVQSPRYKIIEKKQPVAFWCNPISGHNTLYWYLQNLGQGPELLIRYENEEAVDDSQLPKDRFSAERLKGVDSTLKIQPAELGDSAVYLCASSLDSRGNYEQYFGPGTRLTVT.